The rows below give T cell receptor beta chains drawn from one sample of a study of Ad26.COV2.S vaccination and SARS-CoV-2 variants. Assay: immunoSEQ multiplex PCR; the TCRdb copy retains only in-frame clones and omits some. The profile shows roughly 700,000 clones, around 89% of them singletons. The sample here was peripheral blood, taken in a trial of Ad26.COV2.S vaccine versus placebo. The receptor set was obtained from a person between 18 and 59 years old who received the Ad26.COV2.S COVID-19 vaccine or a placebo. Each CDR3 is given with its conserved first and last residue. The D gene is left open where the match is weak.

d_gene	v_gene	CDR3aa
.	TRBV28	CASTPGTEPQHF
.	TRBV7-6	CASSLAREYEQYF
.	TRBV5-8	CASSQISPLHF
.	TRBV30	CAWSAGPEAEAFF
.	TRBV6-5	CASIRDGPSEAFF
.	TRBV7-9	CASSLVQSNTEAFF
.	TRBV5-1	CASSLVGNPYNEQFF
.	TRBV7-2	CASTPRPGQPQHF
TRBD1	TRBV18	CASSKQGDPLEYF
.	TRBV7-2	CASSLDPFASQPQHF
.	TRBV4-2	CASSQESLLGGYTF
TRBD1	TRBV5-4	CASSFGTGGESPLHF
.	TRBV2	CASNSDRYNEQFF
.	TRBV19	CASNTRGNRVNQPQHF
.	TRBV7-9	CASSLDSSYNEQFF
.	TRBV9	CASSPGVSTDTQYF